This record covers a single T cell receptor beta chain. The data derive from a study of blood T cell repertoires in COVID-19. Study-wide context: T cells, B-cell-depleted T cells, or PBMCs provided the cDNA or gDNA that served as material.

TCRdb's table, derived via immunoSEQ multiplex PCR, lists solely in-frame clones and lacks some. The sample records approximately 250,000 clones, just under 85% being singletons. Individuals aged about 18 to 100 years were recruited from roughly 23 US areas. Cohorts were assigned according to the clinical history that participants reported. V shed 3 bases and J shed 0 bases, with 9 bases lying between them. The CDR3 length is 15 residues. Germline CDR1 is SGHTA and CDR2 is FQGTGA. The sample taken for sequencing was PBMCs or T cells enriched from blood (not recorded which). The chain combines TRBV7-3 with TRBJ2-1, with D hard to call. The sequence was obtained from a man aged 40-50 years who had recovered from COVID-19. The CDR3 DNA reads TGTGCCAGCAGCTTGGGCTTCAGCTCCTACAATGAGCAGTTCTTC. Its translation is CASSLGFSSYNEQFF.